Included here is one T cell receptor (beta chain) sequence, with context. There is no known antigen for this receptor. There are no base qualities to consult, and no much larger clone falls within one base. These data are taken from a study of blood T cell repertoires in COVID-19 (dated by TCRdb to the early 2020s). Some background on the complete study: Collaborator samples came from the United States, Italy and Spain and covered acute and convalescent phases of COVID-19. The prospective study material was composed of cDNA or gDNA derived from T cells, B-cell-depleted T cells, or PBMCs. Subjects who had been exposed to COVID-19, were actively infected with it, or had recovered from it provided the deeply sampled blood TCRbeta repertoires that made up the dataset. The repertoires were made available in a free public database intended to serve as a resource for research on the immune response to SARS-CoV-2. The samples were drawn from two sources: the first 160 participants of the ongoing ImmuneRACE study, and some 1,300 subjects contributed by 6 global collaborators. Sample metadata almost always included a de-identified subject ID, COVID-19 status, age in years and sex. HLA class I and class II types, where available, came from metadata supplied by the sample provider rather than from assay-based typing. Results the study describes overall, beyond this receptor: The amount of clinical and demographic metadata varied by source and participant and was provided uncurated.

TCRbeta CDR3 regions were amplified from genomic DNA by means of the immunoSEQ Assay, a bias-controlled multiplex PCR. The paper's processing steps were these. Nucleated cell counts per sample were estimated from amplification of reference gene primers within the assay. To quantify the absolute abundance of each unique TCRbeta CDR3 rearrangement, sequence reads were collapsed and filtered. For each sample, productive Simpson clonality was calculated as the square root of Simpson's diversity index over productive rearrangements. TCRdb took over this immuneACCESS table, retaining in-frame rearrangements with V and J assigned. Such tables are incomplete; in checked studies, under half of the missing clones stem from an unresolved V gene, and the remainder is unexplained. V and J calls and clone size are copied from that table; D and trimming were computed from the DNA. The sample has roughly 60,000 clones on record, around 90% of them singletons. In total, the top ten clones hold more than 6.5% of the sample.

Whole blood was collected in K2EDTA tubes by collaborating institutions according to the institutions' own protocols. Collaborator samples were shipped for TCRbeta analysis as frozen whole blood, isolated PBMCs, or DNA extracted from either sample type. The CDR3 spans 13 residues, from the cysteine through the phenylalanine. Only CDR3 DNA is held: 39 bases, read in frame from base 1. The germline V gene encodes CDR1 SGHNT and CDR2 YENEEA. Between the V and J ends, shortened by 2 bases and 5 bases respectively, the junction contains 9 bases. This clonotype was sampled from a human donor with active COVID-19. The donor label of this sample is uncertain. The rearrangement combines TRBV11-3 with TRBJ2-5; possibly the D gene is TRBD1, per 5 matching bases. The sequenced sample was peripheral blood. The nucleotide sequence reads TGTGCCAGCAGCTTACAGGGCCCGGAGACCCAGTACTTC. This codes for CASSLQGPETQYF.